Listed below are T cell receptor beta chains from one sample, sequenced in a study of Graves' ophthalmopathy and Graves' hyperthyroidism. TCRdb re-analysed the multiplex PCR reads in MiXCR, keeping a single row per CDR3 protein. The sample records over a million distinct CDR3 sequences, roughly two fifths being singletons. Sequencing input: peripheral blood or thyroid tissue (not recorded which). These receptor sequences come from an adult man with Graves' hyperthyroidism. The CDR3 runs from the conserved cysteine through the conserved F or W.

V,CDR3
TRBV7-9,CASSLIQVQGFTEAFF
TRBV20-1,CSARGAGTNEKLFF
TRBV20-1,CSARLRTGEAYEQYF
TRBV20-1,CSARELVSFSYEQYF
TRBV29-1,CSVRPGTSGSVYF
TRBV6-5,CASSYQSFSGELFF
TRBV12-3/TRBV12-4,CASSSRDGDPGANVLTF
TRBV20-1,CSADSTKTQYF
TRBV29-1,CSARGGGFQETQYF
TRBV7-2,CASSLALTRKGYTF
TRBV7-2,CASSKGSQVETQYF
TRBV20-1,CSAIGDIGYEQYF
TRBV2,CASSDPLAGGSRGEQYF
TRBV11-2,CASSLEGRAFF
TRBV20-1,CSDPGTDPYEQYF
TRBV11-3,CASSSGTANGMAEAFF
TRBV11-2,CASTQGRSYEQYF
TRBV14,CASSYGLFTDTQYF
TRBV20-1,CSAASLQSTSGRSNYGYTF
TRBV5-6,CASSLFGASGYTF
TRBV29-1,CSVDGTSGYEQYF
TRBV20-1,CSARDIGGGEETQYF
TRBV5-6,CASSFSPDGGTIYF
TRBV15,CATSRGTSGRADTQYF
TRBV20-1,CSARGQLGYGYTF
TRBV7-2,CASRFDRGRNEKLFF
TRBV19,CASIPPGLAFSGELFF
TRBV14,CASSQPKILGSYTF
TRBV7-9,CANSFGVMETQYF
TRBV7-6,CASSLVLGTGNNQPQHF
TRBV6-4,CASSDWPALNQPQHF
TRBV4-3,CASSQVTGSRYEQYF
TRBV10-3,CAISDRTGALPDGYTF
TRBV4-1,CASSHTGQSSRGYTF
TRBV10-3,CAISGTGNGYTF
TRBV4-3,CASSQDRASAGYGYTF
TRBV11-2,CASSPRPSPGGTEAFF
TRBV20-1,CSARDPRPEAFF
TRBV9,CASRSGLLNTGELFF
TRBV7-9,CASSLGRGEINLNTEAFF
TRBV10-3,CASKLRDRSNSPLHF
TRBV12-3/TRBV12-4,CASGEAGGPAGTQYF
TRBV5-1,CASSSGLTSNYGYTF
TRBV9,CASGPGGGAVETQYF
TRBV7-9,CASSSGTGRWEQYF
TRBV19,CASSHGRKAYEQYF
TRBV7-2,CASSRSQGDYGYTF
TRBV7-6,CASSLVVGQETQYF
TRBV12-3/TRBV12-4,CASRLGQQRAFF
TRBV20-1,CSARSQGYGEQYF
TRBV12-3/TRBV12-4,CASSLQTSGRGEIQYF
TRBV7-9,CASSDTGTGGEQYF
TRBV10-3,CAISERDPKFTGELFF
TRBV29-1,CSVVSGSSYGYTIYF
TRBV20-1,CSAPTGGNGYTF
TRBV6-2/TRBV6-3,CASRTGQGGNQPQHF
TRBV19,CASTPGTENSPLHF
TRBV7-9,CASSLDRGNPEAFF
TRBV7-9,CASSPVGAEAFF
TRBV4-1,CASSLTTAATNEKLFF